The 31 T cell receptor beta chains below were found in one sample sequenced in a study of patients and donors after allogeneic stem cell transplantation. TCRdb ran MiXCR on the RT-PCR reads and lists one entry per CDR3 protein. The sample has about 960,000 distinct CDR3 sequences, roughly 18% seen once; the top ten hold around 6%. Sequenced input: blood, either unsorted or a sorted T cell fraction (not recorded which). The origin of the receptors is a human donor who was either an allogeneic HSCT recipient or a stem cell or donor lymphocyte infusion donor (not recorded which). It is not recorded whose cells these are; they may come from a transplant donor.

The chain combines TRBV30 with TRBJ1-2; 7 bases match TRBD1. In germline, CDR1 is GTSNPN, CDR2 SVGIG (reference sequence). J lost 2 bases, V lost 5 bases, and 2 bases had no gene match. This CDR3 region has 12 residues. The CDR3 is CAWLTGNYGYTF. The CDR3 DNA sequence: TGTGCCTGGTTGACAGGGAACTATGGCTACACCTTC.

In its sample, this clonotype was seen a few times. V gene TRBV6-1 combines with J gene TRBJ2-5, with D maybe TRBD1 (6 bases). CDR1 is MNHNS, CDR2 SASEGT, per germline. The CDR3 has 15 amino acids. Trimming cost V 6 bases and J 0 bases, with 14 bases left between them. CDR3 loop: CASSPGTPYQETQYF. The CDR3 DNA reads TGTGCCAGCAGCCCCGGGACACCGTACCAAGAGACCCAGTACTTC.

This clonotype was recorded many times. The chain is built from TRBV20-1 and TRBJ2-2, with D perhaps matching TRBD2 (5 bases). The germline V gene encodes CDR1 DFQATT and CDR2 SNEGSKA (reference sequence). CDR3 length equals 15 residues. Trimming pared 2 bases from V and 0 bases from J, leaving 10 bases between. The CDR3 region has the DNA TGCAGTGCTAGACGGCTAGCTGCGAACACCGGGGAGCTGTTTTTT. Translated: CSARRLAANTGELFF.

In this sample, this clonotype turned up a few times. V and J are TRBV12-5 and TRBJ1-1, with D perhaps matching TRBD1 (6 bases). Germline lookup yields CDR1 LGHNT and CDR2 FRNRAP. Trimming left V 2 bases short and J 1 base short, with 17 bases between. There are 17 residues in the CDR3. Here the CDR3 reads CASGLSYYRVRNTEAFF. The CDR3 nucleotides are TGTGCTAGTGGTTTGTCCTATTACAGGGTAAGGAACACTGAAGCTTTCTTT.

The chain employs TRBV12-3 or TRBV12-4 and TRBJ1-2, with TRBD1 as a possible D gene (5 bases). The CDR3 has 15 amino acids. V lost 0 bases, J lost 4 bases, and 12 bases lay in between. The CDR3 region has the DNA TGTGCCAGCAGTTTAGCTGGCAGGGCCCTCTATGGCTACACCTTC. It yields the protein CASSLAGRALYGYTF.

This clonotype was picked up a small number of times. The chain is built from TRBV7-3 and TRBJ1-4; D is uncertain. The germline V gene encodes CDR1 SGHTA and CDR2 FQGTGA. The CDR3 spans 14 residues. V lost 1 base to trimming and J lost 8 bases, with 11 bases between them. CDR3 DNA: TGTGCCAGCAGCTTAATCCCTATAGGGGAAAAACTGTTTTTT. It translates to CASSLIPIGEKLFF.

The rearrangement links TRBV11-2 to TRBJ2-7; either TRBD1 or TRBD2 may supply D (5 bases each). CDR1 SGHAT and CDR2 FQNNGV come from the germline V gene. There are 16 residues in the CDR3. V was pared by 3 bases and J by 4 bases, with 19 bases between. The CDR3 reads CASSFGPGTLLYEQYF. Here the CDR3 DNA reads TGTGCCAGCAGCTTTGGGCCCGGGACCCTTCTTTACGAGCAGTACTTC.

The V and J genes are TRBV25-1 and TRBJ2-7; no clear D gene. From germline, CDR1 is MGHDK and CDR2 SYGVNS. The CDR3 is 11 residues long. The V end was cut by 5 bases, the J end by 3 bases, with 5 bases between. The CDR3 spells CASSIFYEQYF. CDR3 DNA sequence: TGTGCCAGCAGTATATTCTACGAGCAGTACTTC.

The rearrangement links TRBV3-1 to TRBJ1-1; D might be TRBD1 (5 bases). There are 17 residues in the CDR3. V shed 4 bases and J shed 4 bases, with 22 bases lying between them. The germline gives CDR1 LGHDT, CDR2 YNNKEL (reference sequence). DNA of the CDR3: TGTGCCAGCAGCCTCTTTCGAAGGGGAGGGGATGGCACTGAAGCTTTCTTT. Translating gives CASSLFRRGGDGTEAFF.

The gene calls are TRBV10-3 and TRBJ2-3; perhaps TRBD2 as D (6 bases). This CDR3 region has 11 residues. Germline V gene sequence: CDR1 ENHRY, CDR2 SYGVKD. V gave up 11 bases and J gave up 4 bases, with 10 bases separating them. Written as DNA, the CDR3 is TGTGCCGCCGGGAGTTCAGATACGCAGTATTTT. Its protein is CAAGSSDTQYF.

The chain carries TRBV7-3 and TRBJ1-6, with D tentatively TRBD1 (6 bases). V was cut by 4 bases and J by 13 bases, with 14 bases left in between. From germline, CDR1 is SGHTA and CDR2 FQGTGA. The CDR3 length is 13 residues. This CDR3 reads CASSSRGGLPLHF. CDR3 bases: TGTGCCAGCAGCTCCCGAGGGGGTCTGCCCCTCCACTTT. Complete variable domain (other parts from reference TRBV7-3 and TRBJ1-6): GAGVSQTPSNKVTEKGKYVELRCDPISGHTALYWYRQSLGQGPEFLIYFQGTGAADDSGLPNDRFFAVRPEGSVSTLKIQRTERGDSAVYLCASSSRGGLPLHFGNGTRLTVT.

This clonotype came up a few times. The rearrangement uses TRBV4-3 and TRBJ2-3; TRBD2 matches at 7 bases. CDR1 is LGHNA, CDR2 YSLEER, per germline. The CDR3 is 15 residues long. Losses at the gene ends were 4 bases for V and 1 base for J; bases not matched to a gene: 5. The CDR3 nucleotides are TGCGCCAGCAGCCCCCATCGGGGGGGCACAGATACGCAGTATTTT. This codes for CASSPHRGGTDTQYF.

This clonotype was observed a handful of times. V gene TRBV6-2 or TRBV6-3 combines with J gene TRBJ2-1; no clear D. Per germline, CDR1 MNHEY and CDR2 SVGEGT. The CDR3 contains 15 residues. V shed 3 bases and J shed 7 bases, with 16 bases lying between them. The CDR3 here is CASSYRTVGGNEQFF. For the CDR3, the DNA is TGTGCCAGCAGTTATCGGACCGTCGGTGGGAATGAGCAGTTCTTC.

The chain recombines TRBV11-3 with TRBJ2-1, with D maybe TRBD2 (5 bases). This CDR3 has 12 amino acids. Deletions cut 2 bases from V and 10 bases from J, with 9 bases between. Germline lookup yields CDR1 SGHNT and CDR2 YENEEA. Here the CDR3 reads CASSLRGYEQFF. The CDR3 DNA sequence: TGTGCCAGCAGCTTACGGGGATACGAGCAGTTCTTC.

This rearrangement joins TRBV20-1 to TRBJ2-1, with 10 positions matching TRBD1. CDR3 length equals 19 residues. Germline lookup yields CDR1 DFQATT and CDR2 SNEGSKA (reference sequence). The V gene end was trimmed by 5 bases and the J gene end by 0 bases; junction bases not matched to a gene: 16. Here the CDR3 reads CSAPRDRGPRRSSYNEQFF. The DNA for the CDR3 is TGCAGTGCTCCCCGGGACAGGGGTCCCCGTCGCAGCTCCTACAATGAGCAGTTCTTC.

The chain combines TRBV12-3 or TRBV12-4 with TRBJ2-1; 7 bases are a match to TRBD2. The CDR3 sequence is 18 residues long. Trimming removed 3 bases from V and 4 bases from J; junction bases left unmatched: 15. CDR3 coding DNA: TGTGCCAGCAGTTTTTCCCGATTAGCGGGTCCTTATTACAATGAGCAGTTCTTC. This sequence encodes CASSFSRLAGPYYNEQFF.

This chain links TRBV20-1 with TRBJ1-4; a weak D match, TRBD1 (5 bases). The CDR3 is made up of 13 amino acids. Looked up from germline, CDR1 is DFQATT and CDR2 is SNEGSKA (reference sequence). V was shortened by 5 bases and J by 7 bases, with 14 bases between the two germline ends. In DNA form, the CDR3 reads TGCAGTGCTGGGGGGACCGCTCGTGAAAAACTGTTTTTT. Translating gives CSAGGTAREKLFF.

This chain connects TRBV9 to TRBJ1-1; maybe TRBD1 (6 bases). The CDR3 totals 15 residues. Deletions cut 4 bases from V and 5 bases from J, with 18 bases between. Germline V gives CDR1 SGDLS, CDR2 YYNGEE. The CDR3 sequence: CASSSPGGPSTEAFF. The CDR3 bases are TGTGCCAGCAGCTCTCCGGGGGGGCCCAGTACTGAAGCTTTCTTT.

The rearrangement uses TRBV27 and TRBJ1-3, with D unresolved. Trimming stripped 5 bases from V and 0 bases from J, with 8 bases between. This CDR3 comprises 14 residues. Germline CDR1 MNHEY, CDR2 SMNVEV (reference sequence). CDR3 sequence reads: CASSADFSGNTIYF. The CDR3, as DNA: TGTGCCAGCAGTGCAGACTTCTCTGGAAACACCATATATTTT.

This clonotype was recorded a few times. The CDR3 region has the DNA TGCAGCGTGAAGCGGGGGCTGACAGATACGCAGTATTTT. Amino acids: CSVKRGLTDTQYF. This chain uses TRBV29-1 with TRBJ2-3, with 8 bases identical to TRBD2. The CDR3 totals 13 residues. V lost 6 bases to trimming and J lost 3 bases; unmatched junction nucleotides: 5. Germline lookup yields CDR1 SQVTM and CDR2 ANQGSEA.

This clonotype was observed a few times. V usage is TRBV20-1 and J usage is TRBJ2-1, with 7 bases lining up with TRBD2. Germline V gene sequence: CDR1 DFQATT, CDR2 SNEGSKA (reference sequence). V dropped 0 bases and J dropped 9; count of bases not matched to a gene: 5. This CDR3 is built from 13 residues. The CDR3 spells CSARDVLAFEQFF. For the CDR3, the DNA is TGCAGTGCTAGAGACGTACTAGCGTTTGAGCAGTTCTTC.

This rearrangement joins TRBV7-9 to TRBJ2-2; the D gene is possibly TRBD1 (5 bases). Trimming removed 5 bases at V and 4 bases at J, with 14 bases between. The V gene's germline CDR1 is SEHNR and CDR2 FQNEAQ (reference sequence). The CDR3 spans 15 residues. The CDR3: CASSPLGRGTGELFF. The CDR3 DNA reads TGTGCCAGCAGCCCCCTGGGAAGGGGCACCGGGGAGCTGTTTTTT.

The chain employs TRBV7-8 and TRBJ2-1; D unresolved. The V and J ends lost 0 bases and 1 base respectively, with 10 bases between them. This CDR3 is built from 16 residues. Germline assignment: CDR1 SGHVS and CDR2 FQNEAQ. In DNA form, the CDR3 reads TGTGCCAGCAGCTTAGCTAGAGGTGGGTCCTACAATGAGCAGTTCTTC. Encoded protein: CASSLARGGSYNEQFF. Full variable domain (outside the CDR3, taken from reference TRBV7-8 and TRBJ2-1): GAGVSQSPRYKVAKRGQDVALRCDPISGHVSLFWYQQALGQGPEFLTYFQNEAQLDKSGLPSDRFFAERPEGSVSTLKIQRTQQEDSAVYLCASSLARGGSYNEQFFGPGTRLTVL.

This clonotype has ten or more counts. J is TRBJ2-5 and V is TRBV7-8, with 12 bases identical to TRBD2. This CDR3 has 19 residues. The germline V gene has CDR1 SGHVS and CDR2 FQNEAQ. Trimming cost V 5 bases and J 0 bases; bases outside gene matches: 13. The chain's CDR3 is CASSPRRLAGEPNQETQYF. The CDR3 bases are TGTGCCAGCAGCCCACGAAGACTAGCGGGAGAGCCCAACCAAGAGACCCAGTACTTC.

Only one count was recorded for this clonotype. One end of the junction does not line up with germline, which may come from a read error. The V call is TRBV11-2, the J call TRBJ2-5, with unresolved D. CDR3 length: 14 residues. The V gene's germline CDR1 is SGHAT and CDR2 FQNNGV. Written as DNA, the CDR3 is TGTGCCAACAGCTTCTATCTTTCACAAGAGACCCAGTACTTC. This codes for CANSFYLSQETQYF. The full variable domain, its missing parts supplied by reference TRBV11-2 and TRBJ2-5, is EAGVAQSPRYKIIEKRQSVAFWCNPISGHATLYWYQQILGQGPKLLIQFQNNGVVDDSQLPKDRFSAERLKGVDSTLKIQPAKLEDSAVYLCANSFYLSQETQYFGPGTRLLVL.

This clonotype was recorded once. This rearrangement joins TRBV5-4 to TRBJ1-2; D is unclear. Trimming took off 1 base at V and 9 bases at J, with 13 bases between the two ends. CDR1 and CDR2 (germline): SGHNT, YYREEE (reference sequence). CDR3 length: 13 amino acids. The CDR3 region is CASSLITLVSYTF. The CDR3 DNA is TGTGCCAGCAGCTTGATTACCCTTGTGAGCTACACCTTC.

The chain combines TRBV18 with TRBJ2-2; 13 positions agree with TRBD2. The CDR3 is 18 residues long. V dropped 4 bases and J dropped 0; count of bases not matched to a gene: 5. Germline lookup yields CDR1 KGHSH and CDR2 LQKENI. The CDR3 DNA reads as TGTGCCAGCTCACTGAGGACTAGCGGGGGAGCGAACACCGGGGAGCTGTTTTTT. It encodes CASSLRTSGGANTGELFF.

This clonotype was found a few times. The chain uses TRBV7-9 and TRBJ1-1; 9 bases fit TRBD1. The V gene end was trimmed by 6 bases and the J gene end by 4 bases; junction bases not matched to a gene: 3. From germline, CDR1 is SEHNR and CDR2 FQNEAQ (reference sequence). The CDR3 totals 13 residues. The chain's CDR3 is CASRNRGPTEAFF. CDR3 DNA sequence: TGTGCCAGCAGGAACAGGGGGCCCACTGAAGCTTTCTTT.

This clonotype was recorded only once. The CDR3: CASSAYRGQGETQYF. DNA of the CDR3: TGTGCCAGCAGCGCGTACAGGGGGCAGGGGGAGACCCAGTACTTC. The chain is built from TRBV7-6 and TRBJ2-5; TRBD1 matches at 9 bases. The CDR3 is 15 amino acids. Germline values: CDR1 SGHVS, CDR2 FNYEAQ. V trimming: 5 bases; J trimming: 5 bases; junction bases outside the gene matches: 9.

V and J are TRBV5-1 and TRBJ1-1; D is unresolved. Germline lookup yields CDR1 SGHRS and CDR2 YFSETQ. The CDR3 has 13 residues. Trimming shortened V by 0 bases and J by 9 bases, and 12 bases separated the two germline ends. The CDR3 DNA reads TGCGCCAGCAGCTTGGCCGGCAGAGCTCAAGCTTTCTTT. This gives the protein CASSLAGRAQAFF.

The chain has TRBV4-1 and TRBJ2-3, with D hard to call. V lost 4 bases and J 6 bases, leaving 17 bases between the germline ends. There are 15 residues in the CDR3. CDR1 and CDR2 from the germline V gene are MGHRA and YSYEKL. The CDR3 sequence: CASSLPPGITDTQYF. The CDR3 DNA sequence: TGCGCCAGCAGCCTACCGCCAGGCATAACGGATACGCAGTATTTT.